The source of this TCR beta chain is a study of spatial heterogeneity in lung cancer. Across the study: Alpha-chain sequences were consistently detected less often than beta-chain sequences. General study results and limits: At tumor resection, ubiquitous expanded TCRs were detected in blood more often than later.

Documented time point: sample taken at primary tumor resection. Whole RNA, which was extracted from tumor, nontumor lung tissue or frozen PBMC, was sequenced without any cell sorting. The donors, fewer than 90 patients with untreated early-stage non-small cell lung cancer, provided the samples. Trimming stripped 3 bases from V and 6 bases from J, with 8 bases between. The CDR3 is 13 amino acids. Unique molecular identifiers, one per molecule, were present on every TCR cDNA molecule. One entry per CDR3 protein results from TCRdb running MiXCR on the 5' RACE reads. The sample gives roughly 36,000 distinct CDR3 sequences, around 5.8% of which show up once; roughly 10% is in the top ten. The table lists this clonotype with a few counts. The antigen is not known.

The chain uses TRBV12-3 or TRBV12-4 and TRBJ2-2; possible D gene TRBD1, 5 bases. Sample: PBMCs, taken at surgery. This receptor was identified in a male donor with early-stage non-small cell lung cancer. The CDR3 region has the DNA TGTGCCAGCAGTTTTAAAGGGGCCGGGGAGCTGTTTTTT. Amino acids: CASSFKGAGELFF.